Detailed here is one T cell receptor beta chain. This record comes from a study of cytomegalovirus exposure and HLA in healthy donors. The PCR was carried out with 60 Vbeta primers and 13 Jbeta primers. Original handling: In a later analysis, the count reached about 75 million unique TCR beta chains, with about 10 million shared. Only in-frame clones appear in the TCRdb table, and some are missing; sequencing was by immunoSEQ multiplex PCR. That table gives V, J and clone size, and the DNA gave D and trimming. The sample lists some 89,000 clones; around 70% were seen once. Germline loops: CDR1 MNHNY, CDR2 SVGAGI (reference sequence). The CDR3 spans 15 residues. Trimming cost V 7 bases and J 0 bases, with 16 bases left between them.

The sequence was obtained from a man between 60 and 70 years old in good health and CMV-seronegative. Sequenced: PBMCs. This rearrangement joins TRBV6-6 to TRBJ2-7, with D maybe TRBD1 (6 bases). Here the CDR3 DNA reads TGTGCCAGCAAGGTGGCAGACAGGAGCTCCTACGAGCAGTACTTC. Translation gives CASKVADRSSYEQYF.